The present entry profiles one TCR beta chain with its context. The antigen is not known. This sample is drawn from a study of cytomegalovirus exposure and HLA in healthy donors. Study conclusions and caveats: Data from an earlier analysis indicated that most TCR beta V segments were productive either about 90% or about 30% of the time. A later analysis showed that HLA-associated TCR beta chains had undergone more clonal expansion than equally common others. Later analysis associated a missense DCLRE1C variant with TCR beta V- and J-gene trimming. A later analysis appeared to link common viral pathogens to several of the most significant clusters.

The germline CDR1 and CDR2 sequences are MDHEN and SYDVKM. V shed 7 bases and J shed 5 bases, with 20 bases lying between them. The CDR3 covers 15 residues. The PCR made use of 60 Vbeta and 13 Jbeta primers. TCRdb keeps only in-frame clones here, not all; method: immunoSEQ multiplex PCR. Among about 140,000 clones listed, 61% were seen once. The specimen was PBMCs. This TCR came from a male donor in good health and CMV-seronegative. The rearrangement links TRBV28 to TRBJ1-1; D is undetermined. The DNA of the CDR3 is TGTGCCAGCAAGGTGGGGTCCCCTGGGAGGACTGAAGCTTTCTTT. Protein sequence: CASKVGSPGRTEAFF. The variable domain in full, completed from reference TRBV28 and TRBJ1-1, reads DVKVTQSSRYLVKRTGEKVFLECVQDMDHENMFWYRQDPGLGLRLIYFSYDVKMKEKGDIPEGYSVSREKKERFSLILESASTNQTSMYLCASKVGSPGRTEAFFGQGTRLTVV.